Listed here is a single TCR beta chain. Its target is unknown. CDR3 length: 13 amino acids. Between the trimmed V and J ends, which lost 2 bases and 4 bases, there was a span of 9 bases. Germline V CDR1 and CDR2: GTSNPN, SVGIG (reference sequence). This sample is part of a study of shared clonotypes between healthy human individuals. CD45RO negativity and positive selection for CCR7 defined naive CD8 cells, a population that excluded terminally differentiated effector memory CD45RA+ cells. Clones were sequenced by immunoSEQ multiplex PCR, and TCRdb holds only the in-frame ones, with some missing. Among about 2.1 million clones listed, around 93% were seen once. Study-level results: Relative to their counterparts shared across all four donors, non-shared clonotypes exhibited diminished generation probabilities. Shared clonotypes: roughly 5% naive CD4, around 3.5% naive CD8, 2.3% memory CD4, approximately 0.37% memory CD8.

This chain links TRBV30 with TRBJ1-3, with D tentatively TRBD1 (5 bases). The origin of this receptor is a man between 18 and 29 years old in good health. Some clones in this sample may be carry-over from other donors' samples. The sequencing input was naive CD8+ T cells from PBMCs. CDR3 loop: CAWSLGGGNTIYF. The CDR3 DNA follows: TGTGCCTGGAGTCTCGGGGGAGGAAACACCATATATTTT.